The rows below give T cell receptor beta chains drawn from one sample of a study of T cell responses to AZD1222 COVID-19 vaccine. TCRdb's table, derived via immunoSEQ multiplex PCR, lists solely in-frame clones and lacks some. The repertoire holds some 87,000 clones, with 80% to 90% as singletons. The sample was peripheral blood, taken on day 0 of AZD1222 vaccination. The receptors come from an adult in good health. Both conserved end residues are part of each CDR3. The D gene is left open where the match is weak. Expanded clones get a size class; other rows say once, few or many, or leave the size out.

>NA|12|NA|TRBV6-5|TRBJ1-2
TGTGCCAGCAACTTACAGGCCTATGGCTACACCTTC
CASNLQAYGYTF
>NA|15|NA|TRBV19|TRBJ1-2
TGTGCCAGTAGTATCCCGGGGAGCTTGAACTATGGCTACACCTTC
CASSIPGSLNYGYTF
>TRBD1|13|NA|TRBV12-3/TRBV12-4|TRBJ1-5
TGTGCCAGCAGGGGGACAGGCACCCAGCCCCAGCATTTT
CASRGTGTQPQHF
>NA|14|NA|TRBV6-2/TRBV6-3|TRBJ2-7
TGTGCCAGCAGTGTACGGCCGGGACTCTACGAGCAGTACTTC
CASSVRPGLYEQYF
>NA|15|NA|TRBV5-1|TRBJ1-1
TGCGCCAGCAGCTTGGCTCCGGGGGTGAACACTGAAGCTTTCTTT
CASSLAPGVNTEAFF
>NA|14|NA|TRBV28|TRBJ2-7
TGTGCCAGCAGTTCCGTGCAGGGATCCTACGAGCAGTACTTC
CASSSVQGSYEQYF
>TRBD1|12|NA|TRBV28|TRBJ1-1
TGTGCCATCGGATCCGGACAGGGTGAAGCTTTCTTT
CAIGSGQGEAFF
>TRBD1|12|NA|TRBV7-9|TRBJ1-2
TGTGCCAGCAGCTGGACAGGCTATGGCTACACCTTC
CASSWTGYGYTF
>TRBD1|16|NA|TRBV10-1|TRBJ2-7
TGCGCCAGCTGTTGGGACAGCGCCTCTCCCCCCTACGAGCAGTACTTC
CASCWDSASPPYEQYF
>TRBD2|15|NA|TRBV13|TRBJ2-7
TGTGCCAGCAGCTTAGTGGGAGCGGGAACCTCCGAGCAGTACTTC
CASSLVGAGTSEQYF
>TRBD1|15|NA|TRBV7-9|TRBJ1-3
TGTGCCAGCAGCCTAGGACAGGGCGGGGGAAACACCATATATTTT
CASSLGQGGGNTIYF
>NA|16|NA|TRBV30|TRBJ1-5
TGTGCCTGGAGTCCGATTCAGGGTTTAGGCAATCAGCCCCAGCATTTT
CAWSPIQGLGNQPQHF
>NA|15|NA|TRBV6-5|TRBJ1-1
TGTGCCAGCAGCGCCGGACAGTCCGTGAACACTGAAGCTTTCTTT
CASSAGQSVNTEAFF
>TRBD1|15|NA|TRBV5-6|TRBJ1-1
TGTGCCAGCAGCCTACGGGACAGGGGGGGCACTGAAGCTTTCTTT
CASSLRDRGGTEAFF
>NA|15|NA|TRBV29-1|TRBJ2-7
TGCAGCTTCGCCTTTGAGGGTAGCCTAAGAGGCGAGCAGTACTTC
CSFAFEGSLRGEQYF
>NA|13|NA|TRBV7-9|TRBJ1-4
TGTGCCAGCCGAGAGGCAACTAATGAAAAACTGTTTTTT
CASREATNEKLFF
>NA|14|NA|TRBV19|TRBJ1-2
TGTGCCAGTAGTATACGGGGCTGGGGCTATGGCTACACCTTC
CASSIRGWGYGYTF
>NA|13|once|TRBV4-2|TRBJ2-3
TGTGCCAGCAGCCCGTCTAGCACAGATACGCAGTATTTT
CASSPSSTDTQYF
>NA|12|NA|TRBV28|TRBJ1-4
TGTGCCAGCAGTCCTCTGACTGTGAAACTGTTTTTT
CASSPLTVKLFF
>TRBD1|15|NA|TRBV9|TRBJ1-1
TGTGCCAGCAGCGTAGGGGGCAGGGGGCGTACTGAAGCTTTCTTT
CASSVGGRGRTEAFF
>TRBD2|17|NA|TRBV28|TRBJ2-3
TGTGCCAGCAGTTCGATAGGACTAGCGGATCACACAGATACGCAGTATTTT
CASSSIGLADHTDTQYF
>NA|15|few|TRBV19|TRBJ1-4
TGTGCCAGTAGTATGTTGGGGATCGAGGATGAAAAACTGTTTTTT
CASSMLGIEDEKLFF
>TRBD2|16|NA|TRBV12-5|TRBJ2-5
TGTGCTAGTGGTTCCGGGCCGGCGGGAGAACAAGAGACCCAGTACTTC
CASGSGPAGEQETQYF